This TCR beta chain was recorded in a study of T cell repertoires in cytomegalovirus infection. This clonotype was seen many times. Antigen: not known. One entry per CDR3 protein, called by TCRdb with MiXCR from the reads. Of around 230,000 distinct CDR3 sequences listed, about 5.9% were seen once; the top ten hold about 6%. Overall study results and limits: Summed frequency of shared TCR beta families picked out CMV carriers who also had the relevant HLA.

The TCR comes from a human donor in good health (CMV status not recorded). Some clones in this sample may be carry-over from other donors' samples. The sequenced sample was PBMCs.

CDR3 sequence reads: CASSVQADPGEQYF. DNA of the CDR3: TGTGCCAGCAGCGTACAGGCAGACCCCGGCGAGCAGTACTTC. The chain couples TRBV7-2 to TRBJ2-7, with a possible D match to TRBD1 (5 bases). Germline V gene data show CDR1 as SGHTA and CDR2 as FQGNSA. The ends were cut back, 5 bases at V and 6 bases at J, with 17 bases in the middle. This CDR3 spans 14 amino acids.